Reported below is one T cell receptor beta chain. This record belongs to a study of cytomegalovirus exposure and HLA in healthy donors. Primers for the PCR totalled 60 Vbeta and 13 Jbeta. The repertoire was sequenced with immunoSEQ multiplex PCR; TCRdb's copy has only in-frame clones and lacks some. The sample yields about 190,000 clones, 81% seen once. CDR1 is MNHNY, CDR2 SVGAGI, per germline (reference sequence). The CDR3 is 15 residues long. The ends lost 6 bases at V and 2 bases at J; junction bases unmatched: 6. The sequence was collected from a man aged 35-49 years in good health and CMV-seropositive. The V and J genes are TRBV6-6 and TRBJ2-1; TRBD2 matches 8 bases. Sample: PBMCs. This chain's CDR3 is CASRYGLAAYNEQFF. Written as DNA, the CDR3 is TGTGCCAGCAGGTACGGACTAGCAGCCTACAATGAGCAGTTCTTC.